The present TCR beta chain was sequenced within a study of T cells in Graves' hyperthyroidism and ophthalmopathy. It was RNA transcripts that yielded the amplified TCR beta CDR3 regions. The HTBI primer set served for first-round RT-PCR of the TCR CDR3. TCRdb reanalysed the multiplex PCR reads using MiXCR and keeps one entry per CDR3 protein. The profile covers over 450,000 distinct CDR3 sequences, with over 13% appearing a single time and about a sixth taken by the ten largest. This CDR3 has 14 amino acids. Germline V gene data show CDR1 as LNHDA and CDR2 as SQIVND (reference sequence). V was pared by 6 bases and J by 8 bases, with 16 bases between. This clonotype was found a few times.

V gene TRBV19 combines with J gene TRBJ2-2; D may be TRBD2 (5 bases). This clonotype was obtained from a woman aged 18-30 years with Graves' hyperthyroidism. The sequenced material came from blood. CDR3 sequence reads: CASRRDPLAGELFF. The CDR3 nucleotides are TGTGCCAGTAGAAGGGATCCCCTAGCAGGGGAGCTGTTTTTT.